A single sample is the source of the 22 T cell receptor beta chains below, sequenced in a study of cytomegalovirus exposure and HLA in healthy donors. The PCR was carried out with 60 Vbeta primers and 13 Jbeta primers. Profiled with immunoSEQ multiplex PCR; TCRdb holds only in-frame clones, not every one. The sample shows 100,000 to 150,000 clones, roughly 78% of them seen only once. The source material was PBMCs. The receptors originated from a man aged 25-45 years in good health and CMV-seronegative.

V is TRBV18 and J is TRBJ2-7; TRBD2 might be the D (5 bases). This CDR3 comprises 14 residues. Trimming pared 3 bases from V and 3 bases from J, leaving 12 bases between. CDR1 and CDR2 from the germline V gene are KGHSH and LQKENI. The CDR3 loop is CASSPTTAVYEQYF. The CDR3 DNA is TGTGCCAGCTCACCGACTACGGCGGTCTACGAGCAGTACTTC.

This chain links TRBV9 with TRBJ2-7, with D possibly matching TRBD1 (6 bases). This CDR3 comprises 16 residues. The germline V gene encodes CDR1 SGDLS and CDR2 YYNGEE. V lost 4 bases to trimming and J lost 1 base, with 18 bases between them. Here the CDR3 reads CASSPDGQQGSYEQYF. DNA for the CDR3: TGTGCCAGCAGCCCCGACGGGCAGCAGGGGTCCTACGAGCAGTACTTC. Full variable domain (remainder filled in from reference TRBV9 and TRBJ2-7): DSGVTQTPKHLITATGQRVTLRCSPRSGDLSVYWYQQSLDQGLQFLIQYYNGEERAKGNILERFSAQQFPDLHSELNLSSLELGDSALYFCASSPDGQQGSYEQYFGPGTRLTVT.

CDR3 sequence reads: CASRDDGGDTEAFF. The CDR3 DNA is TGTGCCAGCAGGGATGATGGGGGGGACACTGAAGCTTTCTTT. The rearrangement links TRBV27 to TRBJ1-1, with D possibly TRBD1 on 5 matching bases. Germline CDR1 reads MNHEY; CDR2 reads SMNVEV (reference sequence). V was pared by 6 bases and J by 3 bases, with 14 bases between. The CDR3 is made up of 14 amino acids.

CDR3 in amino acids: CASSRDSNNQPQHF. CDR3 coding DNA: TGTGCCAGCAGCCGGGACAGCAATAATCAGCCCCAGCATTTT. V usage is TRBV7-9 and J usage is TRBJ1-5, with 7 bases fitting TRBD1. CDR1 is SEHNR, CDR2 FQNEAQ, per germline (reference sequence). The CDR3 extends over 14 amino acids. The V segment lost 5 bases and the J segment 4 bases; nucleotides outside the gene matches: 5.

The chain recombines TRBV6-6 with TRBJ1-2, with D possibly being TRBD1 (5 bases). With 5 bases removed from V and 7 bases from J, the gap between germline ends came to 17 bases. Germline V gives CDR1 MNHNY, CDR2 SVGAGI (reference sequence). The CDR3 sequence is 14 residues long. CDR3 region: CASSSPGAGSGYTF. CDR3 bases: TGTGCCAGCAGTAGCCCTGGCGCAGGGTCTGGCTACACCTTC.

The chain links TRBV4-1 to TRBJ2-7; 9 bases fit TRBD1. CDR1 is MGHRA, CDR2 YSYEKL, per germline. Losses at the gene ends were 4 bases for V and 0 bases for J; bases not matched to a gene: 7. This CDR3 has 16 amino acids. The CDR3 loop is CASSLRGQGSSYEQYF. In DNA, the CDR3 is TGCGCCAGCAGCCTACGGGGACAGGGATCCTCCTACGAGCAGTACTTC.

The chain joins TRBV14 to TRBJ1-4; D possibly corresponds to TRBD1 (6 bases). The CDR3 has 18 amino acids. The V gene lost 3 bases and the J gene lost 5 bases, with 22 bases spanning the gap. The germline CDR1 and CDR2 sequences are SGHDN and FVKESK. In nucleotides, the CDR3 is TGTGCCAGCAGCCAGCGGCCCGGGACAAGAGACCAGAATGAAAAACTGTTTTTT. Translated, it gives CASSQRPGTRDQNEKLFF.

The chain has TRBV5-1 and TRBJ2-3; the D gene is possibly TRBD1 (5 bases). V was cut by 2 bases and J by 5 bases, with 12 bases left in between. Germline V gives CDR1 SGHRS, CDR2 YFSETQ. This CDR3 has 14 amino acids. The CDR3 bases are TGCGCCAGCAGCTTAGGCAGGGCGGAAGATACGCAGTATTTT. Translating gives CASSLGRAEDTQYF.

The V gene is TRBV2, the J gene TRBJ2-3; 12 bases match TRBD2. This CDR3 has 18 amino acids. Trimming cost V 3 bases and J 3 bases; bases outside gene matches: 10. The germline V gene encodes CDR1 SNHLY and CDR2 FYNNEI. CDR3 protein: CASSERSLTSGGTDTQYF. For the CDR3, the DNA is TGTGCCAGCAGTGAGAGATCCCTGACTAGCGGGGGTACAGATACGCAGTATTTT.

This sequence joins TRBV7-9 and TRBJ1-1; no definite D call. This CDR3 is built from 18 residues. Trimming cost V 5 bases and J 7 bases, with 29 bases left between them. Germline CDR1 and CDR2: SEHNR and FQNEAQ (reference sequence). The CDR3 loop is CASSIRRVSEMELNEAFF. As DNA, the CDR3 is TGTGCCAGCAGCATACGACGCGTGAGTGAAATGGAGTTGAATGAAGCTTTCTTT. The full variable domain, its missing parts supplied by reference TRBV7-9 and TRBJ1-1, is DTGVSQNPRHKITKRGQNVTFRCDPISEHNRLYWYRQTLGQGPEFLTYFQNEAQLEKSRLLSDRFSAERPKGSFSTLEIQRTEQGDSAMYLCASSIRRVSEMELNEAFFGQGTRLTVV.

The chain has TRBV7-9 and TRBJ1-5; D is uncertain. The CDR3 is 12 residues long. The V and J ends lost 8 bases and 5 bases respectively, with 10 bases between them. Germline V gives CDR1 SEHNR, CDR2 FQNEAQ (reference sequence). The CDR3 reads CASQRSDQPQHF. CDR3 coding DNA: TGTGCCAGCCAAAGGAGTGATCAGCCCCAGCATTTT.

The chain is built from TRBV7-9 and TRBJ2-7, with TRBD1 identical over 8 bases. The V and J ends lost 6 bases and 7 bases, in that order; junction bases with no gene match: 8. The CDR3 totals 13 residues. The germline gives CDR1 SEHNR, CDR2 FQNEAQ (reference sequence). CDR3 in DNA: TGTGCCAGCAGGAGGCAGGGGGCAGGGGAGCAGTACTTC. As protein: CASRRQGAGEQYF.

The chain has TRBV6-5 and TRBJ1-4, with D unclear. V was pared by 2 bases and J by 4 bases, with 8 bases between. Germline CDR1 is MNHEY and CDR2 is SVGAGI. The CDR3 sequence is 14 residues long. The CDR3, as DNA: TGTGCCAGCAGTTACCGGGGTGGTAATGAAAAACTGTTTTTT. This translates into CASSYRGGNEKLFF.

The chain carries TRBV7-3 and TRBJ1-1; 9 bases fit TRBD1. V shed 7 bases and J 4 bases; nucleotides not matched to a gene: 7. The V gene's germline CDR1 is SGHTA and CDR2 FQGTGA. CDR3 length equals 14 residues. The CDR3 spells CASTRTGVSTEAFF. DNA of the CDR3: TGTGCCAGCACCCGGACAGGGGTGAGCACTGAAGCTTTCTTT.

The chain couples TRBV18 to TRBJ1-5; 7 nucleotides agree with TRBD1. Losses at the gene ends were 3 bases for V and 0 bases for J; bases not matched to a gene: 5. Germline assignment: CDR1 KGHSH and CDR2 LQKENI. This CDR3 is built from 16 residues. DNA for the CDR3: TGTGCCAGCTCACCGGGACAGCTTGATAGCAATCAGCCCCAGCATTTT. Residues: CASSPGQLDSNQPQHF.

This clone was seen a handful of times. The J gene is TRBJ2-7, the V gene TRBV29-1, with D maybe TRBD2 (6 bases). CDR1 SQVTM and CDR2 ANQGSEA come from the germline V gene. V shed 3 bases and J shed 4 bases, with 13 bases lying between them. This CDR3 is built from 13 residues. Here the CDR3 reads CSVDQGGGYEQYF. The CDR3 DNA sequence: TGCAGCGTTGACCAGGGAGGAGGGTACGAGCAGTACTTC.

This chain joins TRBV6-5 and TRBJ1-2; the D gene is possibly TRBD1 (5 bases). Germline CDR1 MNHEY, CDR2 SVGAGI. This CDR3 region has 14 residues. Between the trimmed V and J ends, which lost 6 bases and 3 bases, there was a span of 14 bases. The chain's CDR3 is CASSSQGRDYGYTF. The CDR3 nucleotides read TGTGCCAGCAGCTCCCAGGGCAGGGACTATGGCTACACCTTC.

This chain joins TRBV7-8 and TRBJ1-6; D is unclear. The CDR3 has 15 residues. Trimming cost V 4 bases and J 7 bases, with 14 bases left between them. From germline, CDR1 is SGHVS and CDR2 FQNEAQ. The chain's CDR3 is CASSSMAALNSPLHF. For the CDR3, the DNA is TGTGCCAGCAGCTCGATGGCGGCTTTGAATTCACCCCTCCACTTT.

In nucleotides, the CDR3 is TGTGCCAGCAGCTTAGGGGCAGGGACTCTTAACTATGGCTACACCTTC. Amino acids: CASSLGAGTLNYGYTF. The chain combines TRBV7-2 with TRBJ1-2, with D possibly TRBD1 on 5 matching bases. CDR1 and CDR2 from the germline V gene are SGHTA and FQGNSA. V dropped 1 base and J dropped 1 base, with 13 bases sitting between them. The CDR3 length is 16 residues.

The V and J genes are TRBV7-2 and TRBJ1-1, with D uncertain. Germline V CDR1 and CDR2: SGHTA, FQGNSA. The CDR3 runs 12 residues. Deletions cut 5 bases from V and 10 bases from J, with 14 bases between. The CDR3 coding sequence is TGTGCCAGCAGCCGAACGAGGGATTTAGCTTTCTTT. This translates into CASSRTRDLAFF.

DNA of the CDR3: TGTGCCAGCAGACCGGGACAGCTTAACACCGGGGAGCTGTTTTTT. This encodes CASRPGQLNTGELFF. The chain couples TRBV27 to TRBJ2-2, with 7 nucleotides matching TRBD1. Germline assignment: CDR1 MNHEY and CDR2 SMNVEV (reference sequence). This CDR3 spans 15 amino acids. With V trimmed by 6 bases and J by 2 bases, 6 bases remained unmatched.

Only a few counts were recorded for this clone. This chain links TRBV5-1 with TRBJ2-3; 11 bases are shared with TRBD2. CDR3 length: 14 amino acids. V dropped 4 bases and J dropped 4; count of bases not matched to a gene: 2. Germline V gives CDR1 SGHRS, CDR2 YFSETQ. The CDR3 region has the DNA TGCGCCAGCAGCACTAGCGGGGGATCAGATACGCAGTATTTT. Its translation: CASSTSGGSDTQYF.